The T cell receptor (beta chain) described here comes from a study of CD8+CD57+ T cells in acquired aplastic anemia listed by TCRdb under 2018. Context from the whole study: DNA extracted from sorted CD4+ and CD8+ cells had a mean of about 3.2 ug, with a range of roughly 0.2 to 30 ug. CD8+CD57+ expansion was defined as frequency above the mean frequency observed in healthy subjects. Here is what the overall study found, with its caveats: Around 31 CD8+ CDR3 sequences were shared between patients and controls but appeared highly expressed in patients and within their immunodominant clones. No significant difference in CD8+ Simpson's diversity was found between patients and healthy controls (P=0.060).

Flow cytometry had shown CD8+CD57+ cell expansion in the patients selected for sequencing. Every patient had severe acquired aplastic anemia, diagnosed using the International Study of Aplastic Anemia and Agranulocytosis and Camitta criteria. At the time blood was sampled, none of the patients had received any therapy. In this study, sorted CD4+ and CD8+ T cells from the blood of healthy subjects and of severe aplastic anemia patients had their TCR repertoires deep-sequenced. In the USA, patient enrollment took place under clinicaltrials.gov protocols 00001620, 01623167, 00001397, 00071045, 00081523 and 00961064. Ficoll-Paque density gradient centrifugation was used to isolate peripheral blood mononuclear cells. Before DNA extraction, CD4+ and CD8+ T cells were sorted by FACS or by magnetic beads. Genomic DNA served as template for TCR beta VDJ combination and CDR3 sequence profiling. TCR repertoire sequencing was run on an Illumina HiSeq 2000. The authors' pipeline ran thus. Repertoires were assessed using TRBV/TRBJ rearrangement plots, CDR3 size and DJ length profiles, and Simpson's diversity index. Whichever DNA sequence was most abundant in the deep sequencing data was defined as the immunodominant clone. CDR3 amino acid sequences were screened for sharing across subjects and were compared with published repertoires and the VDJdb database. TCRdb cleaned the public reads at Q25 with fastp, built clones with MiXCR and kept in-frame beta chains. Entries that share a CDR3 protein sequence are merged under the most common genes and DNA. Clone size and V and J calls follow TCRdb, not the original study. This sample is represented by roughly 280,000 distinct CDR3 sequences; 50% to 65% of them were singletons. Roughly 1.3% of the sample comes from the top ten.

On this clonotype: Its antigen target is currently unknown. The junction does not match germline at one end; this may be a read error.

The TCR was taken from a human donor with aplastic anemia. The specimen sequenced was sorted CD4+, CD8+, or CD8+CD57+ T cells (not recorded which) from PBMCs.

The CDR3 in this case is CSARAIGLAGGPDYERYF. The bases read TGCAGTGCTAGAGCTATAGGACTAGCGGGAGGGCCTGACTACGAGCGGTACTTC. This sequence uses TRBV20-1 and TRBJ2-7; the junction holds 15 bases that match TRBD2. Based on the germline V gene (reference sequence), the CDR1 and CDR2 sequences are DFQATT and SNEGSKA. The CDR3 sequence holds 18 residues, the cysteine and phenylalanine included. Only the CDR3 DNA stays, 54 bases, in frame from base 1.